This entry lists 4 T cell receptor beta chains sequenced from one sample in a study of CD8 T cells in Susac syndrome. Random hexamers were used to reverse transcribe the RNA input (roughly 0.5 to 1 ug). TCRdb re-called the immunoSEQ multiplex PCR reads through MiXCR, storing one row per CDR3 protein. Of approximately 130,000 distinct CDR3 sequences in the sample, under 95% were seen once. The sequenced sample was CD8+ T cells from PBMCs. The receptors derive from a human donor with multiple sclerosis.

The rearrangement uses TRBV7-9 and TRBJ2-7; D might be TRBD1 (5 bases). Germline V gene data show CDR1 as SEHNR and CDR2 as FQNEAQ (reference sequence). The CDR3 spans 16 residues. V lost 4 bases, J lost 0 bases, and 16 bases lay in between. CDR3 sequence (DNA): TGTGCCAGCAGCTCGATTTCAGGGATGAGCTCCTACGAGCAGTACTTC. It yields the protein CASSSISGMSSYEQYF.

The chain is built from TRBV9 and TRBJ2-5; 10 bases match TRBD2. Trimming took 4 bases from V and 0 from J; bases not matched to a gene: 6. The germline gives CDR1 SGDLS, CDR2 YYNGEE. CDR3 size: 16 residues. CDR3 in amino acids: CASSTSSGGYQETQYF. The CDR3 DNA sequence: TGTGCCAGCAGCACATCTAGCGGGGGTTACCAAGAGACCCAGTACTTC.

This clonotype was detected only once. The chain is built from TRBV2 and TRBJ2-7; 7 bases line up with TRBD1. The V gene's germline CDR1 is SNHLY and CDR2 FYNNEI. The CDR3 covers 12 residues. This CDR3 reads CAYRGPTYEQYF. As DNA, the CDR3 is TGTGCTTACAGGGGTCCCACCTACGAGCAGTACTTC.

In its sample, this clonotype was seen once. The J gene is TRBJ2-7, the V gene TRBV7-9; D unclear. Trimming took off 1 base at V and 2 bases at J, with 12 bases between the two ends. The CDR3 has 15 amino acids. Germline loops: CDR1 SEHNR, CDR2 FQNEAQ (reference sequence). CDR3 sequence (DNA): TGTGCCAGCAGCTTAGGCGAGACTGAGACCTACGAGCAGTACTTC. Its protein is CASSLGETETYEQYF.